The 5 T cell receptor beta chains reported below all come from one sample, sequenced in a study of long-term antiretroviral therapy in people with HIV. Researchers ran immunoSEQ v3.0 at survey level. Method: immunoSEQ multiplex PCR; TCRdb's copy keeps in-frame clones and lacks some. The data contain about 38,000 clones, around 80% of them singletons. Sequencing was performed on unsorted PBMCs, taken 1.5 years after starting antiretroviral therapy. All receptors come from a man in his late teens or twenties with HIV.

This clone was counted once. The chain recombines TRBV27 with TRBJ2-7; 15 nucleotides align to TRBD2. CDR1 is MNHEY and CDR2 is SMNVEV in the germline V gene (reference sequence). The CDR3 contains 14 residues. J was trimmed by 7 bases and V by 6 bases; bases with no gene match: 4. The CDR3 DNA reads TGTGCCAGCAGGGGACTAGCGGGGGGCAGGGAGCAGTACTTC. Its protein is CASRGLAGGREQYF.

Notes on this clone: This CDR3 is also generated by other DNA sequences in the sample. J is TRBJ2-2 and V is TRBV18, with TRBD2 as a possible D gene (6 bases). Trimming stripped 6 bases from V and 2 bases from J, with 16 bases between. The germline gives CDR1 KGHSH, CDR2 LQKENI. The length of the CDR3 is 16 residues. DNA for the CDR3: TGTGCCAGCTCGCAAACCGGGACTGAAAACACCGGGGAGCTGTTTTTT. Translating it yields CASSQTGTENTGELFF.

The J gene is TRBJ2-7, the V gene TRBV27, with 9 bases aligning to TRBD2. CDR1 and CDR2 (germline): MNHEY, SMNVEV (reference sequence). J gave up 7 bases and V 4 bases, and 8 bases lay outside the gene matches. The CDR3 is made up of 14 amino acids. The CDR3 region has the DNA TGTGCCAGCAGTTCGGGACTAGCAGTGAGGGAGCAGTACTTC. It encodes CASSSGLAVREQYF.

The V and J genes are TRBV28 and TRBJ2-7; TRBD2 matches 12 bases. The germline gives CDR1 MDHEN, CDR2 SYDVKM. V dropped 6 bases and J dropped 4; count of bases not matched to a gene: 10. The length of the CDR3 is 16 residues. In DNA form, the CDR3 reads TGTGCCAGCAGCTCCTCCGGCCTAGCGGGAGGGTACGAGCAGTACTTC. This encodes CASSSSGLAGGYEQYF.

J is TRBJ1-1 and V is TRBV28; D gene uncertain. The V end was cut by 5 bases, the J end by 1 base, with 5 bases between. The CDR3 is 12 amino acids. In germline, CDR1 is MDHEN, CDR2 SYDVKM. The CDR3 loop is CASSTTNTEAFF. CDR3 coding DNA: TGTGCCAGCAGTACAACGAACACTGAAGCTTTCTTT.